The present entry profiles one T cell receptor beta chain with its context. The specificity of this receptor is unknown. The record has no base qualities; no much larger clone is one base away. TCRbeta CDR3 regions were amplified from genomic DNA by means of the immunoSEQ Assay, a bias-controlled multiplex PCR. Under the source paper's analysis protocol: Within the assay, amplification of reference gene primers was used to estimate how many nucleated cells each sample contained. To quantify the absolute abundance of each unique TCRbeta CDR3 rearrangement, sequence reads were collapsed and filtered. For each sample, productive Simpson clonality was calculated by taking the square root of Simpson's diversity index across productive rearrangements. Sourced from immuneACCESS, this table was stored by TCRdb with only in-frame sequences that have V and J called. A share of the clones is absent; for the studies checked, an unresolved V gene accounts for under half, and the remainder has no known explanation. The V and J calls and clone size were taken over from that table, and D and trimming were inferred from the DNA. Present in this sample are tens of thousands of clones, around 90% of which were seen just once. Approximately 10% of the sample rests with the top ten.

Collaborating institutions collected whole blood in K2EDTA tubes following their own protocols. For TCRbeta analysis, collaborators shipped samples as frozen whole blood, isolated PBMCs, or DNA extracted from either of those sample types. The data are from a study of blood T cell repertoires in COVID-19 (TCRdb year 2020). About the study as a whole: Samples from collaborators originated in the United States, Italy and Spain and spanned both the acute and convalescent phases of COVID-19. A freely available public database, intended as a resource for researchers studying the immune response to SARS-CoV-2, is where the repertoires were released. The sample metadata nearly always contained a de-identified subject ID, COVID-19 status, age in years and sex. Deeply sampled blood TCRbeta repertoires from subjects exposed to, actively infected with, or recovered from COVID-19 were included in the dataset. Samples were obtained from the ongoing ImmuneRACE study (first 160 participants) and from roughly 1,300 subjects provided by 6 global collaborators. Where available, HLA class I and class II types were taken from metadata supplied by the sample provider and were not determined by assay-based typing. The material from the prospective study consisted of cDNA or gDNA derived from T cells, B-cell-depleted T cells, or PBMCs. Broader findings and caveats from the paper: How much clinical and demographic metadata was included differed by source and by participant, and the metadata was provided uncurated.

From cysteine to phenylalanine, the CDR3 is 14 amino acids long. The DNA shown is the 42-base CDR3, in frame from base 1. CDR1 and CDR2 (MNHNY, SVGAGI) derive from the germline V gene (reference sequence). V and J are trimmed by 3 bases and 5 bases, and the gene matches miss 4 bases of the junction. The chain employs TRBV6-6 and TRBJ1-2, and 9 bases in between align with TRBD1. The clonotype comes from a man at least 80 years old with acute or convalescent COVID-19. Sequenced sample: peripheral blood. The CDR3 amino acid sequence is: CASSYSDRGYGYTF. The nucleotides read TGTGCCAGCAGTTATTCCGACAGGGGGTATGGCTACACCTTC.